The sequence of this TCR beta chain was determined in a study of post-analysis software for immune sequencing data. The study, taken as a whole, reports: Significantly lower normalized Chao1 diversity was seen in multiple sclerosis patients than in controls. By F measure, strong co-clustering occurred among samples prepared in the same batch. Included in a set of four or five TRBV segments more frequent in patients than controls were TRBV5-6, TRBV5-1 and TRBV20-1.

This CDR3 is built from 18 residues. Germline V gene lookup returns CDR1 KGHSH and CDR2 LQKENI. After removal of 2 bases from V and 1 base from J, the junction contained 11 bases not matched to a gene. Incorporated into the TCR beta cDNA libraries were unique molecular identifiers, which served to reduce PCR and sequencing biases. cDNA molecules numbering some 500,000 came from roughly 1.1 to 9.2 million T cells. MiXCR was run by TCRdb on the PCR reads, yielding one entry per CDR3 protein. The sample lists about 540,000 distinct CDR3 sequences; 34% were seen once. As to this clonotype: Its matching antigen is unknown.

The chain uses TRBV18 and TRBJ2-7, with 10 bases that match TRBD1. This TCR came from a girl aged 2-17 years with multiple sclerosis. The sample consisted of blood. In DNA, the CDR3 is TGTGCCAGCTCACCAGTTAGGACAGGGGGTTTAACGTCCTACGAGCAGTACTTC. Amino acids: CASSPVRTGGLTSYEQYF.